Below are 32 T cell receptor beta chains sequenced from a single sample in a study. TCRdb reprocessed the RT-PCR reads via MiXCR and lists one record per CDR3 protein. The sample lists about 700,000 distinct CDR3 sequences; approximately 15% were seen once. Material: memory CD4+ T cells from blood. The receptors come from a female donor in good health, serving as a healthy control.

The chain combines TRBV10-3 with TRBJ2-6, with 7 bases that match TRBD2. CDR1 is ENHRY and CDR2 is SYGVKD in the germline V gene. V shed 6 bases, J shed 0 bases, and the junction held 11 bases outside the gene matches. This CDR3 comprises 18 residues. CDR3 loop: CAISLGEGQGSGANVLTF. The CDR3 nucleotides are TGTGCCATCAGCCTCGGGGAGGGGCAGGGCTCTGGGGCCAACGTCCTGACTTTC.

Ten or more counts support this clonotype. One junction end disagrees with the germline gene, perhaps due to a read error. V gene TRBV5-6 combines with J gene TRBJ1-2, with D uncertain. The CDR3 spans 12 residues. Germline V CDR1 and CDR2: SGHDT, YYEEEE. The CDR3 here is CASSPGGGGYTF. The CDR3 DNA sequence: TGCGCCAGCAGTCCCGGTGGTGGTGGCTACACCTTC.

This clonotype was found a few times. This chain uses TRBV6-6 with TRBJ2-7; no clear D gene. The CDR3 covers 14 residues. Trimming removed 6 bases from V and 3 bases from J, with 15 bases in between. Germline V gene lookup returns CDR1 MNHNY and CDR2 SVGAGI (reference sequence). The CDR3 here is CASRPDAVGYEQYF. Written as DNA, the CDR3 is TGTGCCAGCAGACCCGACGCTGTAGGCTACGAGCAGTACTTC.

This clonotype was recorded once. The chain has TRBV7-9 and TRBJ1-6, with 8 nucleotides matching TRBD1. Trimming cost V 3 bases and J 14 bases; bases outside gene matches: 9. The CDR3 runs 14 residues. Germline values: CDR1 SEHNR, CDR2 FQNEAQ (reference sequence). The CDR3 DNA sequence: TGTGCCAGCAGCTTCCCTGACAGGGGCTCAACCCTCCACTTT. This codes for CASSFPDRGSTLHF.

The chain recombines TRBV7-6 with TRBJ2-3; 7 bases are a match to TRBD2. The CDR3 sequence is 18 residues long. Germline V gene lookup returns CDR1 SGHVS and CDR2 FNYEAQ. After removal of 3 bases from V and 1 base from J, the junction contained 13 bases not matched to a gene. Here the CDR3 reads CASSFDGPGLVGTDTQYF. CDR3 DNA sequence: TGTGCCAGCAGCTTCGACGGACCTGGACTAGTAGGCACAGATACGCAGTATTTT.

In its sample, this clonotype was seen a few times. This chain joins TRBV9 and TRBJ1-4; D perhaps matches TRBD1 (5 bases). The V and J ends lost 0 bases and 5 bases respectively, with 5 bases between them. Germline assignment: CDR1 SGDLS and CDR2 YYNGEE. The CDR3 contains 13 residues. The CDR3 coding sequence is TGTGCCAGCAGCGTAGGACAGAATGAAAAACTGTTTTTT. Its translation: CASSVGQNEKLFF. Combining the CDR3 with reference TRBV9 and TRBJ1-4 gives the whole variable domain DSGVTQTPKHLITATGQRVTLRCSPRSGDLSVYWYQQSLDQGLQFLIQYYNGEERAKGNILERFSAQQFPDLHSELNLSSLELGDSALYFCASSVGQNEKLFFGSGTQLSVL.

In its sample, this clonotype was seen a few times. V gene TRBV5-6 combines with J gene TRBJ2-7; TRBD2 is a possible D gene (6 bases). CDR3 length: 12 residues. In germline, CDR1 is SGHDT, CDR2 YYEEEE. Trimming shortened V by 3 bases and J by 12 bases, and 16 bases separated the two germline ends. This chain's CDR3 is CASSSEGQATYF. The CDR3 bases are TGTGCCAGCAGCTCGGAGGGCCAGGCCACGTACTTC. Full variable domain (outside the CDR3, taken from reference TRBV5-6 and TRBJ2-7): DAGVTQSPTHLIKTRGQQVTLRCSPKSGHDTVSWYQQALGQGPQFIFQYYEEEERQRGNFPDRFSGHQFPNYSSELNVNALLLGDSALYLCASSSEGQATYFGPGTRLTVT.

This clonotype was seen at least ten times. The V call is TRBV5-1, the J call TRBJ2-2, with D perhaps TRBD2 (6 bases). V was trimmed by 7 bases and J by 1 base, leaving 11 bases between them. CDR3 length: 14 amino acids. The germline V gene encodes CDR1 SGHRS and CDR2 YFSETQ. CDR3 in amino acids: CASQGGGNTGELFF. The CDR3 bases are TGCGCCAGCCAGGGAGGAGGGAACACCGGGGAGCTGTTTTTT.

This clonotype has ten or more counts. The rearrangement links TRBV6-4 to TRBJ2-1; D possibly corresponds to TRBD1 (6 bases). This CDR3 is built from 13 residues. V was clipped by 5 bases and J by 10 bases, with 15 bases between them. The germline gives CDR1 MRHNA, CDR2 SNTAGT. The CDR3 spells CASSRQELGEQFF. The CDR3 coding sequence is TGTGCCAGCAGTCGACAGGAACTAGGGGAGCAGTTCTTC.

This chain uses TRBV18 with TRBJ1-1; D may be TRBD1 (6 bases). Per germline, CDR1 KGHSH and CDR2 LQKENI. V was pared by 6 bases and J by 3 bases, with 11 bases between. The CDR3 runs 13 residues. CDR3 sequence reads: CASSGGLDTEAFF. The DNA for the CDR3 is TGTGCCAGCTCGGGGGGGCTCGACACTGAAGCTTTCTTT. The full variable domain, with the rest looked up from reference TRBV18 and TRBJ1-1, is NAGVMQNPRHLVRRRGQEARLRCSPMKGHSHVYWYRQLPEEGLKFMVYLQKENIIDESGMPKERFSAEFPKEGPSILRIQQVVRGDSAAYFCASSGGLDTEAFFGQGTRLTVV.

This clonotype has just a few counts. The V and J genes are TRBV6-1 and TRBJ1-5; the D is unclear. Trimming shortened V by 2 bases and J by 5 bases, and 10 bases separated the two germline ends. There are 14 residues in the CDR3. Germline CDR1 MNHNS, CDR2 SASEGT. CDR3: CASSETRADQPQHF. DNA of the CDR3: TGTGCCAGCAGTGAAACCCGGGCTGATCAGCCCCAGCATTTT.

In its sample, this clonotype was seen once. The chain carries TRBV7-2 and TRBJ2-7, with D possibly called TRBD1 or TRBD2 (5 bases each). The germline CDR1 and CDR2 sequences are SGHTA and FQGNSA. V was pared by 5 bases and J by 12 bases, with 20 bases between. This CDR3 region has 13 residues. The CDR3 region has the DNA TGTGCCAGCAGCACCCCTACTGGGACGGGGAGGTACTTC. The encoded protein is CASSTPTGTGRYF.

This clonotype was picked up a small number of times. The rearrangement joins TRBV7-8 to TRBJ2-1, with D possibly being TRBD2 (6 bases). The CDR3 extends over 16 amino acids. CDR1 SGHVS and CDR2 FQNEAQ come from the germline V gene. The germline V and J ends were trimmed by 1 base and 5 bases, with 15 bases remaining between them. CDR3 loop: CASSLGAGIVHNEQFF. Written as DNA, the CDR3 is TGTGCCAGCAGCTTAGGGGCGGGGATAGTTCACAATGAGCAGTTCTTC.

The chain's CDR3 is CASGGEWGETQYF. CDR3 bases: TGTGCCAGCGGAGGGGAGTGGGGGGAGACCCAGTACTTC. The chain combines TRBV2 with TRBJ2-5, with D possibly TRBD2 on 6 matching bases. The CDR3 sequence is 13 residues long. The germline gives CDR1 SNHLY, CDR2 FYNNEI. Trimming cost V 8 bases and J 5 bases, with 15 bases left between them.

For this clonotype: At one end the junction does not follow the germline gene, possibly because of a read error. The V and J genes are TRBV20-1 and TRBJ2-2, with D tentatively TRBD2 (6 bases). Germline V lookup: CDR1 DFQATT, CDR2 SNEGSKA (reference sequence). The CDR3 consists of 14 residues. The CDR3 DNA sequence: TGCAGTGCTAGTCGTGGGGGGAACACCGGGAAGCTGTTTTTT. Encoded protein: CSASRGGNTGKLFF.

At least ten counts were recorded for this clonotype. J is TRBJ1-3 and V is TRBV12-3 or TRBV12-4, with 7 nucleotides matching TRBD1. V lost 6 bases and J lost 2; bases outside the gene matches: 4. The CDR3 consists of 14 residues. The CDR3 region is CASRTGSPGNTIYF. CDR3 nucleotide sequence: TGTGCCAGCAGGACAGGGAGTCCTGGAAACACCATATATTTT.

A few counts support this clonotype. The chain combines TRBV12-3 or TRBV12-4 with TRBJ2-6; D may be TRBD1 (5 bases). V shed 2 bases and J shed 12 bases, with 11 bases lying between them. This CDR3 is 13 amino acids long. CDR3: CASSLSGFSVLTF. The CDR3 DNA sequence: TGTGCCAGCAGTTTATCAGGGTTTAGCGTCCTGACTTTC.

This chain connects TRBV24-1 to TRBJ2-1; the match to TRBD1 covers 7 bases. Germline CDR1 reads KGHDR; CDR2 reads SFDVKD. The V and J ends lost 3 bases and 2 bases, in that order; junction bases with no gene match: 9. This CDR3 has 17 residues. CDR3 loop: CATSDPYIGGAYNEQFF. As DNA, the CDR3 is TGTGCCACCAGTGATCCCTACATAGGGGGCGCCTACAATGAGCAGTTCTTC.

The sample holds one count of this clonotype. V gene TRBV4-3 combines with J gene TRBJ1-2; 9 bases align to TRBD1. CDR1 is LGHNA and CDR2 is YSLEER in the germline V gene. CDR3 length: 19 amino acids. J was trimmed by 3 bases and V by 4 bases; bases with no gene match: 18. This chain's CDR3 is CASSPDDSGQGYGYYGYTF. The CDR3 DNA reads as TGCGCCAGCAGCCCAGACGACTCCGGACAGGGGTACGGTTACTATGGCTACACCTTC.

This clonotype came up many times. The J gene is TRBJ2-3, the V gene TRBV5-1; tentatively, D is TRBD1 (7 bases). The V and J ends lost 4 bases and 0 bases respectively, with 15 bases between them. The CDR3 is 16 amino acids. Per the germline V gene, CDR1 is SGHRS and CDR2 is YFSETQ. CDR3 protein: CASSAGTATSTDTQYF. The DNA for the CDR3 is TGCGCCAGCAGCGCGGGGACAGCGACTAGCACAGATACGCAGTATTTT.

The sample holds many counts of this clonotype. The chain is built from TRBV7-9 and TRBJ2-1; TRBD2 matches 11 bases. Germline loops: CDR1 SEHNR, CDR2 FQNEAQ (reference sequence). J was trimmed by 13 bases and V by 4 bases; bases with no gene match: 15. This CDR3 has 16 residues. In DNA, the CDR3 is TGTGCCAGCAGCTCCCCCTTAGCGGGAGGGGCCTACAACCAGTTCTTC. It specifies CASSSPLAGGAYNQFF.

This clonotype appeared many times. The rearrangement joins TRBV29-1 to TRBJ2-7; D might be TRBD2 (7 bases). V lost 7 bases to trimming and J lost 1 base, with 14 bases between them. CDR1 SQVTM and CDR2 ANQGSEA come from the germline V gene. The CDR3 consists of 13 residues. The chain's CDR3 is CSAQQGGSYEQYF. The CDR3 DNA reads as TGCAGCGCCCAACAGGGAGGGTCCTACGAGCAGTACTTC.

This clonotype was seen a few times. The CDR3 DNA reads TGCGCCAGCAGCTTGACAGCGGTAGACTATGGCTACACCTTC. This sequence encodes CASSLTAVDYGYTF. The rearrangement uses TRBV5-1 and TRBJ1-2; D unclear. Trimming left V 1 base short and J 3 bases short, with 10 bases between. Per germline, CDR1 SGHRS and CDR2 YFSETQ. This CDR3 is 14 amino acids long.

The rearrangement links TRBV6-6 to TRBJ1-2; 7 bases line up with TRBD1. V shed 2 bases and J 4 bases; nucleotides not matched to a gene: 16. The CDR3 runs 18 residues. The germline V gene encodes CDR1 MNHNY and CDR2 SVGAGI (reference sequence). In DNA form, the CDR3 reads TGTGCCAGCAGTTACGAGTCGTTTGGGACAGCGGCCGGCTATGGCTACACCTTC. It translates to CASSYESFGTAAGYGYTF.

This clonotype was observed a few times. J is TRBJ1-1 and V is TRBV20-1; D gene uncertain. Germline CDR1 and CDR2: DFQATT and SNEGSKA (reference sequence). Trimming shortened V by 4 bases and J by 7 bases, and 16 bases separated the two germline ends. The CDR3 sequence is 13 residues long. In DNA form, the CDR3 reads TGCAGTGCTAACCGAGCGGCAGATTATGAAGCTTTCTTT. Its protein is CSANRAADYEAFF.

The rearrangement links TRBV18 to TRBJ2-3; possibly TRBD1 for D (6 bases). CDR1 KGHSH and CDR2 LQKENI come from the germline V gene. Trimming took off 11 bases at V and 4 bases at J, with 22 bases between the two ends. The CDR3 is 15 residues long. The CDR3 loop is CASNLQGRDPDTQYF. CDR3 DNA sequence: TGTGCCTCCAACCTACAGGGCAGGGACCCAGATACGCAGTATTTT.

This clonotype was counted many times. The DNA for the CDR3 is TGCGCCAGCAGTGACGGGAGGCAGTTCGGCTACACCTTC. As protein: CASSDGRQFGYTF. The genes are TRBV5-1 and TRBJ1-2, with unresolved D. Germline assignment: CDR1 SGHRS and CDR2 YFSETQ. The V gene lost 5 bases and the J gene lost 8 bases, with 16 bases spanning the gap. CDR3 length equals 13 residues.

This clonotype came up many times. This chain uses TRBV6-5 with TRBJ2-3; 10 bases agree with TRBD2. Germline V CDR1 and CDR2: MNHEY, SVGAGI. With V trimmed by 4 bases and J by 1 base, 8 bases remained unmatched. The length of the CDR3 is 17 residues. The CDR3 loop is CASSSLLAGAGTDTQYF. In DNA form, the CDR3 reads TGTGCCAGCAGTTCCCTCCTAGCGGGAGCAGGCACAGATACGCAGTATTTT.

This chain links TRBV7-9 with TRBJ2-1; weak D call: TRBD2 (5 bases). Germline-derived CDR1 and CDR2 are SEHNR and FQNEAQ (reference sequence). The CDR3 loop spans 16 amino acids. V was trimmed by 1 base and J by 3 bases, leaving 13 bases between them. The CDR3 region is CASSLGAGGCYNEQFF. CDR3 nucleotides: TGTGCCAGCAGCTTAGGGGCCGGCGGGTGCTACAATGAGCAGTTCTTC.

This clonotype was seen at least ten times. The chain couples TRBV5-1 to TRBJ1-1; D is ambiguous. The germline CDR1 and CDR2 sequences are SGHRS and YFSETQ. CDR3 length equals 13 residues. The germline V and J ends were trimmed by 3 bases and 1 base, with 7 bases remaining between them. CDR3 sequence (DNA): TGCGCCAGCAGCTGGACCGAGAACACTGAAGCTTTCTTT. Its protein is CASSWTENTEAFF.

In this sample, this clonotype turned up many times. The CDR3 here is CASSGTTGNTIYF. Written as DNA, the CDR3 is TGCGCCAGCAGCGGGACAACTGGAAACACCATATATTTT. The chain is built from TRBV5-1 and TRBJ1-3, with D perhaps TRBD1 (6 bases). V lost 4 bases, J lost 2 bases, and 7 bases lay in between. Germline CDR1 is SGHRS and CDR2 is YFSETQ. The CDR3 is 13 amino acids.

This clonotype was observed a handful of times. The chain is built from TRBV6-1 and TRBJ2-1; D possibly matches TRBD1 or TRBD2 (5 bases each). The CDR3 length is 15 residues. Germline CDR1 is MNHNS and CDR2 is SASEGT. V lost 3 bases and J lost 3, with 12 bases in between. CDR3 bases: TGTGCCAGCAGTGAGTTTGGGGGTGGCTACAATGAGCAGTTCTTC. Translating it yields CASSEFGGGYNEQFF.